The present entry profiles one T cell receptor (beta chain) with its context. The antigen remains undetermined. Germline CDR1 reads MRHNA; CDR2 reads SNTAGT. There are 13 residues in the CDR3. UMI-tagged TRB cDNA libraries were built via 5' RACE. TCRdb re-called the 5' RACE reads; every CDR3 protein appears as one record, without DNA. Its listing shows about 40,000 distinct CDR3 sequences. This entry comes from a study of CXCR3-negative and CXCR3-positive naive CD8 T cells. For the study at large: Sequencing yielded 120 million to 150 million TRB reads, roughly 1.5 +/- 0.3 million per library. Overall study findings and caveats: Both naive subsets, CXCR3-negative and CXCR3-positive, displayed similar TRBV-TRBJ usage, unlike memory cells. Diversity in memory CD8+ cells fell much lower than the comparably high levels seen in both naive subsets. The naive subsets expressed comparable surface CD5, and the authors inferred TCR strength from TRB CDR3 properties.

Sequencing input: memory CD8+ T cells from blood. This TCR derives from a human donor in good health. Some clones in this sample may be carry-over from other donors' samples. The rearrangement joins TRBV6-4 to TRBJ1-1; TCRdb's D gene call, TRBD1, goes unchecked for lack of DNA. The CDR3 loop reads CASSDGHGTEAFF.